The following is a TCR beta chain sequence with its context. The data were taken from a study of blood T cell repertoires in COVID-19. About the research overall: Samples representing acute and convalescent COVID-19 were sourced from the United States, Italy and Spain. T cells, B-cell-depleted T cells, or PBMCs provided the cDNA or gDNA that served as material.

Original processing notes: Reference gene primer amplification gave nucleated cell count estimates. Clones were sequenced by immunoSEQ multiplex PCR, and TCRdb holds only the in-frame ones, with some missing. The V and J calls and clone size come from that table; D and trimming were worked out from the DNA. The profile covers 300,000 to 450,000 clones, with roughly 80% appearing a single time and roughly 1.1% taken by the ten largest. There are 14 residues in the CDR3. Looked up from germline, CDR1 is MNHNY and CDR2 is SVGAGI (reference sequence). V was cut by 3 bases and J by 6 bases, with 14 bases left in between.

The chain uses TRBV6-6 and TRBJ1-1; D is uncertain. Sequenced input: peripheral blood. The receptor's source is a human donor with acute or convalescent COVID-19. The donor label of this sample is uncertain. The CDR3 here is CASSYAAAAAEAFF. The CDR3 DNA is TGTGCCAGCAGTTATGCCGCAGCGGCGGCTGAAGCTTTCTTT.